This TCR beta chain comes out of a study of blood T cell repertoires in COVID-19. Study-wide context: Collection of acute and convalescent COVID-19 samples took place in the United States, Italy and Spain. In each case, the material was cDNA or gDNA derived from T cells, B-cell-depleted T cells, or PBMCs.

With 6 bases removed from V and 0 bases from J, the gap between germline ends came to 9 bases. The germline V gene has CDR1 MNHEY and CDR2 SVGAGI. The CDR3 sequence is 14 residues long. Original analysis: How many nucleated cells were present was estimated from reference gene primer amplification. Measured with immunoSEQ multiplex PCR; TCRdb has only the in-frame clones, and not every one. That table gives V, J and clone size, and the DNA gave D and trimming. In the table there are over 30,000 clones, roughly four fifths of which are singletons. Sequencing was done on a sample of peripheral blood. The TCR comes from a man older than 75 with active or convalescent COVID-19. The chain recombines TRBV6-5 with TRBJ1-3; D unclear. CDR3 DNA sequence: TGTGCCAGCAGGGCTTCTCACTCTGGAAACACCATATATTTT. This gives the protein CASRASHSGNTIYF.